The 16 T cell receptor beta chains below were found in one sample sequenced in a study of Graves' ophthalmopathy and Graves' hyperthyroidism. RNA transcripts were the source from which TCR beta CDR3 regions were amplified. Second-round multiplex PCR came after a first-round RT-PCR that employed HTBI primers. TCRdb reanalysed the multiplex PCR reads using MiXCR and keeps one entry per CDR3 protein. The table includes about 390,000 distinct CDR3 sequences, less than 20% detected once. Source material: peripheral blood. All receptors derive from a woman aged 18-29 years with stable Graves' hyperthyroidism.

At least ten counts were recorded for this clonotype. V gene TRBV20-1 combines with J gene TRBJ1-5; tentative D call: TRBD1 (5 bases). The germline gives CDR1 DFQATT, CDR2 SNEGSKA (reference sequence). The CDR3 has 13 amino acids. Trimming removed 4 bases at V and 7 bases at J, with 14 bases between. The CDR3 is CSAKLGVRQPQHF. CDR3 DNA: TGCAGTGCTAAGTTAGGGGTGAGGCAGCCCCAGCATTTT.

Ten or more counts support this clonotype. The rearrangement joins TRBV15 to TRBJ2-4; tentative D call: TRBD1 (5 bases). Per the germline V gene, CDR1 is LNHNV and CDR2 is YYDKDF (reference sequence). Trimming removed 2 bases from V and 5 bases from J, with 13 bases in between. The CDR3 sequence is 15 residues long. The CDR3 sequence: CATSRRFAQENIQYF. CDR3 coding DNA: TGTGCCACCAGCAGAAGATTTGCACAGGAAAACATTCAGTACTTC.

This clonotype was picked up many times. This chain joins TRBV6-2 or TRBV6-3 and TRBJ1-4; D gene uncertain. Germline V lookup: CDR1 MNHEY, CDR2 SVGEGT. The V and J ends lost 10 bases and 8 bases respectively, with 20 bases between them. CDR3 length: 14 amino acids. The CDR3 protein is CATCSGPWAEKLFF. CDR3 nucleotides: TGTGCCACCTGCTCCGGGCCCTGGGCCGAAAAACTGTTTTTT.

This clonotype was counted at least ten times. The chain carries TRBV6-5 and TRBJ2-7; unclear D gene. Trimming cost V 2 bases and J 3 bases, with 14 bases left between them. Germline CDR1 is MNHEY and CDR2 is SVGAGI. This CDR3 contains 15 residues. The CDR3 DNA sequence: TGTGCCAGCAGTTACCGGGCGCAGGTCAGCTACGAGCAGTACTTC. This sequence encodes CASSYRAQVSYEQYF.

This clonotype was seen ten or more times. The rearrangement joins TRBV6-2 or TRBV6-3 to TRBJ1-5; no clear D. Trimming cost V 1 base and J 5 bases, with 9 bases left between them. Germline CDR1 and CDR2: MNHEY and SVGEGT. The CDR3 is made up of 14 amino acids. The CDR3, as DNA: TGTGCCAGCAGTTACTTTAAGGATTATCAGCCCCAGCATTTT. As protein: CASSYFKDYQPQHF.

This clonotype was detected ten times or more. This chain joins TRBV9 and TRBJ2-2; D unclear. Trimming removed 0 bases at V and 4 bases at J, with 10 bases between. From germline, CDR1 is SGDLS and CDR2 YYNGEE. CDR3 length: 15 amino acids. The CDR3 DNA sequence: TGTGCCAGCAGCGTAGATACCAGAATCACCGGGGAGCTGTTTTTT. Amino acids: CASSVDTRITGELFF.

The sample holds a few counts of this clonotype. The chain links TRBV4-1 to TRBJ1-2; D not resolved. Germline V gene data show CDR1 as MGHRA and CDR2 as YSYEKL. Between the trimmed V and J ends, which lost 1 base and 8 bases, there was a span of 17 bases. The CDR3 is 15 residues long. The CDR3 spells CASSQAGIPLYGYTF. The CDR3 DNA is TGCGCCAGCAGCCAAGCAGGAATCCCCCTGTACGGCTACACCTTC.

V gene TRBV20-1 combines with J gene TRBJ2-4, with D unresolved. Germline values: CDR1 DFQATT, CDR2 SNEGSKA (reference sequence). CDR3 length: 12 amino acids. CDR3 amino acids: CRANMDKNIQYF. CDR3 nucleotide sequence: TGCAGAGCCAACATGGACAAAAACATTCAGTACTTC.

This clonotype was observed at least ten times. The chain recombines TRBV7-2 with TRBJ1-1; D is unclear. V lost 1 base and J lost 4, with 7 bases in between. The germline V gene encodes CDR1 SGHTA and CDR2 FQGNSA. The CDR3 sequence is 13 residues long. Written as DNA, the CDR3 is TGTGCCAGCAGCTTAGGATCTAGCACTGAAGCTTTCTTT. This codes for CASSLGSSTEAFF.

The sample holds many counts of this clonotype. This chain joins TRBV15 and TRBJ1-2; the D gene is possibly TRBD1 (5 bases). The CDR3 is made up of 16 amino acids. V lost 0 bases and J lost 2, with 13 bases in between. Germline V CDR1 and CDR2: LNHNV, YYDKDF (reference sequence). CDR3 DNA: TGTGCCACCAGCAGAGATCAACTTACAGGAAACTATGGCTACACCTTC. Residues: CATSRDQLTGNYGYTF.

This clonotype was counted at least ten times. The chain links TRBV7-2 to TRBJ2-7; TRBD2 matches at 14 bases. V was clipped by 2 bases and J by 4 bases; unmatched bases: 1. The germline V gene has CDR1 SGHTA and CDR2 FQGNSA. There are 15 residues in the CDR3. DNA of the CDR3: TGTGCCAGCAGCTTACGGACTAGCGGGGGGTACGAGCAGTACTTC. Residues: CASSLRTSGGYEQYF.

This clonotype was counted ten times or more. The genes are TRBV11-2 and TRBJ2-4; 11 nucleotides agree with TRBD1. V shed 2 bases and J 8 bases; nucleotides not matched to a gene: 11. Looked up from germline, CDR1 is SGHAT and CDR2 is FQNNGV. This CDR3 comprises 17 residues. The CDR3 is CASSLPRTGGSRDIQYF. Here the CDR3 DNA reads TGTGCCAGCAGCTTACCCCGGACAGGGGGCAGCCGGGACATTCAGTACTTC.

Only a few counts were recorded for this clonotype. The chain is built from TRBV7-6 and TRBJ1-5; unclear D gene. The germline CDR1 and CDR2 sequences are SGHVS and FNYEAQ. With 5 bases removed from V and 1 base from J, the gap between germline ends came to 12 bases. The CDR3 consists of 15 residues. The CDR3 spells CASSANSGSNQPQHF. The DNA for the CDR3 is TGTGCCAGCAGCGCCAACTCTGGGAGCAATCAGCCCCAGCATTTT. Combining the CDR3 with reference TRBV7-6 and TRBJ1-5 gives the whole variable domain GAGVSQSPRYKVTKRGQDVALRCDPISGHVSLYWYRQALGQGPEFLTYFNYEAQQDKSGLPNDRFSAERPEGSISTLTIQRTEQRDSAMYRCASSANSGSNQPQHFGDGTRLSIL.

This clonotype was picked up many times. V gene TRBV6-1 combines with J gene TRBJ1-3; D not certain. This CDR3 spans 12 amino acids. Germline V CDR1 and CDR2: MNHNS, SASEGT. Trimming removed 10 bases at V and 0 bases at J, with 7 bases between. The CDR3 sequence: CATGDSGNTIYF. The CDR3 nucleotides are TGTGCCACCGGGGACTCTGGAAACACCATATATTTT.

This clonotype occurred many times. The chain has TRBV28 and TRBJ1-5; the D gene is possibly TRBD1 (6 bases). V was trimmed by 8 bases and J by 3 bases, leaving 17 bases between them. CDR1 is MDHEN and CDR2 is SYDVKM in the germline V gene. This CDR3 has 15 residues. DNA for the CDR3: TGTGCCAGCGTTACAGGGTTTGGGTTCAATCAGCCCCAGCATTTT. It codes for CASVTGFGFNQPQHF. The variable domain in full, with the rest retrieved from reference TRBV28 and TRBJ1-5, is DVKVTQSSRYLVKRTGEKVFLECVQDMDHENMFWYRQDPGLGLRLIYFSYDVKMKEKGDIPEGYSVSREKKERFSLILESASTNQTSMYLCASVTGFGFNQPQHFGDGTRLSIL.

There are a few counts of this clonotype. The rearrangement uses TRBV6-5 and TRBJ2-7; TRBD2 aligns across 7 bases. The germline CDR1 and CDR2 sequences are MNHEY and SVGAGI. The CDR3 runs to 15 residues. V gave up 6 bases and J gave up 4 bases; unmatched junction bases: 12. The CDR3 bases are TGTGCCAGCAGATTAAGACCGGGGGGAGATTACGAGCAGTACTTC. It is translated as CASRLRPGGDYEQYF.